What follows are 9 T cell receptor beta chains derived from one specimen sequenced in a study of blood T cell repertoires in COVID-19. Using immunoSEQ multiplex PCR, the repertoire was profiled, and TCRdb retains in-frame clones only, with some absent. The repertoire holds about 180,000 clones, with roughly 82% as singletons. Sequencing was done on a sample of PBMCs or T cells enriched from blood (not recorded which). Receptor source: a woman in her twenties or thirties who had recovered from COVID-19.

This clone was counted a single time. CDR3 nucleotides: TGTGCCAGCAGGGACAGGCACGGCAATCAGCCCCAGCATTTT. It encodes CASRDRHGNQPQHF. J is TRBJ1-5 and V is TRBV7-2; 7 nucleotides align to TRBD1. The CDR3 is 14 amino acids. Germline CDR1 reads SGHTA; CDR2 reads FQGNSA. J was trimmed by 2 bases and V by 6 bases; bases with no gene match: 4.

The V call is TRBV10-3, the J call TRBJ2-1; 8 bases fit TRBD2. The CDR3 runs 15 residues. Germline CDR1 and CDR2: ENHRY and SYGVKD. V was clipped by 11 bases and J by 10 bases; unmatched bases: 19. The CDR3 reads CASDRRGANVKEQFF. DNA for the CDR3: TGTGCCTCCGATCGGCGGGGGGCTAACGTTAAAGAGCAGTTCTTC.

The chain uses TRBV5-1 and TRBJ1-1; no definite D call. Germline loops: CDR1 SGHRS, CDR2 YFSETQ. CDR3 size: 15 residues. The germline V and J ends were trimmed by 4 bases and 2 bases, with 15 bases remaining between them. CDR3 nucleotides: TGCGCCAGCAGCCCACTATCACGGGGAAACACTGAAGCTTTCTTT. Translating it yields CASSPLSRGNTEAFF.

This clone was seen a few times. The chain recombines TRBV28 with TRBJ2-7; D perhaps matches TRBD2 (6 bases). Germline assignment: CDR1 MDHEN and CDR2 SYDVKM. V gave up 3 bases and J gave up 3 bases, with 12 bases separating them. The CDR3 sequence is 14 residues long. The CDR3 loop reads CASSFGGTGYEQYF. The CDR3 nucleotides are TGTGCCAGCAGTTTCGGGGGTACGGGCTACGAGCAGTACTTC.

V is TRBV12-2 and J is TRBJ2-3; TRBD2, the table's D call, lacks a check against the DNA. TRBV12-2 is a recognized pseudogene. CDR3 length equals 19 residues. In DNA form, the CDR3 reads TGTGCAAGTCGTTCTGGGGTAGCGGGAGGGAAATGTAGCACAGATACGCAGTATTTT. This gives the protein CASRSGVAGGKCSTDTQYF.

This chain uses TRBV2 with TRBJ2-1; 13 positions match TRBD2. Per germline, CDR1 SNHLY and CDR2 FYNNEI. This CDR3 region has 16 residues. J lost 4 bases, V lost 8 bases, and 8 bases had no gene match. The CDR3 DNA is TGTGCCAGCTGCGGACCGGGACTAGCGGGATACAATGAGCAGTTCTTC. Translated, it gives CASCGPGLAGYNEQFF.

The genes are TRBV6-5 and TRBJ1-2; TRBD1 matches 9 bases. The CDR3 is 15 amino acids. V trimming: 10 bases; J trimming: 5 bases; junction bases outside the gene matches: 14. Germline lookup yields CDR1 MNHEY and CDR2 SVGAGI. The CDR3: CATQRGQGSRYGYTF. Here the CDR3 DNA reads TGTGCCACCCAGCGGGGACAGGGATCTCGGTATGGCTACACCTTC.

As regards this clone: Other DNA sequences in this sample translate to the same CDR3. The chain combines TRBV9 with TRBJ2-7; maybe TRBD2 (6 bases). Germline CDR1 SGDLS, CDR2 YYNGEE. The V end was cut by 0 bases, the J end by 1 base, with 8 bases between. The CDR3 runs to 14 residues. The DNA for the CDR3 is TGTGCCAGCAGCGTAGGGGGGGAGTCCTACGAGCAGTACTTC. It encodes CASSVGGESYEQYF.

The gene calls are TRBV19 and TRBJ1-1; D is unresolved. V was shortened by 3 bases and J by 1 base, with 9 bases between the two germline ends. The CDR3 runs 14 residues. Germline V gene lookup returns CDR1 LNHDA and CDR2 SQIVND (reference sequence). Here the CDR3 DNA reads TGTGCCAGTAGTATCGGGGTCCCGAACACTGAAGCTTTCTTT. It encodes CASSIGVPNTEAFF.